This entry lists 11 T cell receptor beta chains sequenced from one sample in a study of T-cell reconstitution after alpha-beta-depleted transplantation in children (dated by TCRdb to about 2016). Libraries were made using PCR. These reads were obtained on an Illumina HiSeq 2500. TCR libraries were prepared with molecular barcoding, using unique molecular identifiers to normalize TCRbeta repertoire quantification. TCRdb reworked the public reads: Q25 trimming with fastp, MiXCR clone assembly, productive beta chains retained. Each entry is one CDR3 protein sequence, shown with its most common DNA and genes. In this sample the table shows some 350,000 distinct CDR3 sequences, 10% of which occur a single time. The ten biggest clones cover more than 2% of the sample. The sequenced sample was PBMCs from the stem cell graft donor, obtained from the stem cell graft. These receptors were taken from a human donor who donated a stem cell graft to a child with acute lymphoblastic leukemia.

This clonotype was picked up one time. J is TRBJ2-1 and V is TRBV28; possibly TRBD1 or TRBD2 for D (5 bases each). This CDR3 has 19 residues. CDR1 MDHEN and CDR2 SYDVKM come from the germline V gene. The V end was cut by 3 bases, the J end by 0 bases, with 21 bases between. CDR3 amino acids: CASSLAAGTVTYSYNEQFF. The CDR3 DNA reads TGTGCCAGCAGTTTGGCGGCTGGGACCGTAACGTACTCCTACAATGAGCAGTTCTTC.

This clonotype came up a few times. The chain recombines TRBV2 with TRBJ2-7; no clear D. Germline loops: CDR1 SNHLY, CDR2 FYNNEI. The CDR3 length is 16 residues. The ends were cut back, 5 bases at V and 3 bases at J, with 20 bases in the middle. CDR3 loop: CASSPPLPAGLYEQYF. CDR3 DNA sequence: TGTGCCAGCAGTCCCCCACTCCCAGCTGGTCTCTACGAGCAGTACTTC.

The chain joins TRBV4-3 to TRBJ2-3, with 9 bases identical to TRBD2. Germline V gives CDR1 LGHNA, CDR2 YSLEER. The CDR3 is made up of 17 amino acids. J lost 2 bases, V lost 0 bases, and 6 bases had no gene match. The CDR3 region has the DNA TGCGCCAGCAGCCAAGATGCTAGCGGGATGTTCACAGATACGCAGTATTTT. Residues: CASSQDASGMFTDTQYF.

This clonotype was recorded at least ten times. V is TRBV9 and J is TRBJ2-7, with 9 bases aligning to TRBD2. CDR3 length equals 15 residues. CDR1 is SGDLS and CDR2 is YYNGEE in the germline V gene. V was pared by 0 bases and J by 4 bases, with 5 bases of the junction left unmatched. The CDR3 region is CASSVALAGAYEQYF. The CDR3 DNA sequence: TGTGCCAGCAGCGTAGCCTTAGCGGGAGCTTACGAGCAGTACTTC.

This clonotype was recorded a few times. The chain is built from TRBV5-1 and TRBJ2-1; 11 nucleotides align to TRBD1. Germline V gene lookup returns CDR1 SGHRS and CDR2 YFSETQ. The CDR3 loop spans 16 amino acids. Trimming cost V 5 bases and J 0 bases; bases outside gene matches: 4. DNA of the CDR3: TGCGCCAGCAGTACCGGGACAGGGGGCTCCTACAATGAGCAGTTCTTC. It translates to CASSTGTGGSYNEQFF.

This clonotype came up a few times. This rearrangement joins TRBV4-2 to TRBJ2-1; 7 bases align to TRBD1. This CDR3 is 15 amino acids long. The germline gives CDR1 LGHNA, CDR2 YNFKEQ. V shed 0 bases, J shed 8 bases, and the junction held 7 bases outside the gene matches. CDR3 region: CASSQEYEGQYEQFF. CDR3 coding DNA: TGTGCCAGCAGCCAAGAATATGAGGGACAGTATGAGCAGTTCTTC.

There are many counts of this clonotype. This sequence joins TRBV7-2 and TRBJ2-1; no clear D gene. From germline, CDR1 is SGHTA and CDR2 FQGNSA. V gave up 5 bases and J gave up 4 bases, with 3 bases separating them. This CDR3 has 11 amino acids. The CDR3 region has the DNA TGTGCCAGCAGCAAATACAATGAGCAGTTCTTC. Residues: CASSKYNEQFF.

The sample holds a few counts of this clonotype. The chain employs TRBV10-3 and TRBJ1-1; 7 bases map to TRBD1. This CDR3 contains 13 residues. Germline CDR1 reads ENHRY; CDR2 reads SYGVKD. Losses at the gene ends were 6 bases for V and 4 bases for J; bases not matched to a gene: 5. CDR3 amino acids: CAISRDRFTEAFF. The CDR3 DNA sequence: TGTGCCATCAGCCGGGACAGATTCACTGAAGCTTTCTTT.

The rearrangement joins TRBV20-1 to TRBJ2-1; D may be TRBD1 (7 bases). The germline V and J ends were trimmed by 5 bases and 0 bases, with 17 bases remaining between them. The CDR3 is 16 amino acids. CDR1 and CDR2 from the germline V gene are DFQATT and SNEGSKA (reference sequence). This CDR3 reads CSAGGKGGISYNEQFF. The CDR3 DNA reads TGCAGTGCTGGGGGGAAAGGGGGCATCTCCTACAATGAGCAGTTCTTC.

The chain employs TRBV29-1 and TRBJ1-2; D perhaps matches TRBD1 (5 bases). This CDR3 comprises 19 residues. V lost 3 bases and J lost 0, with 26 bases in between. Germline assignment: CDR1 SQVTM and CDR2 ANQGSEA. CDR3 sequence (DNA): TGCAGCGTTGATGGGGGGGGGGTGAATACTGCCCATTCTAACTATGGCTACACCTTC. Protein product: CSVDGGGVNTAHSNYGYTF.

The chain carries TRBV2 and TRBJ1-1, with D possibly TRBD1 on 5 matching bases. This CDR3 has 19 amino acids. Germline V gives CDR1 SNHLY, CDR2 FYNNEI. V was cut by 7 bases and J by 3 bases, with 30 bases left in between. DNA of the CDR3: TGTGCCAGCACCCCCGGGACGGGGATTTCCCAAAGTCCAGACACTGAAGCTTTCTTT. It translates to CASTPGTGISQSPDTEAFF.